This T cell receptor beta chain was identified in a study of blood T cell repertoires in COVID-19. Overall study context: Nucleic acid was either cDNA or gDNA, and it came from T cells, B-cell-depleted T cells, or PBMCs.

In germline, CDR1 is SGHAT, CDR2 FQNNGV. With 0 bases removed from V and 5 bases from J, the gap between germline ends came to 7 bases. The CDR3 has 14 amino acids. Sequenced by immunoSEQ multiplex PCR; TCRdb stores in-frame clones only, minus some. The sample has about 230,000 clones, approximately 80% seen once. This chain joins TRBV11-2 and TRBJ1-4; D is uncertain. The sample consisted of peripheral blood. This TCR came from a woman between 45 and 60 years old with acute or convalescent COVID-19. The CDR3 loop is CASSLDRQNEKLFF. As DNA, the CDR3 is TGTGCCAGCAGCTTAGACAGGCAAAATGAAAAACTGTTTTTT.